One and the same sample provided the 16 T cell receptor beta chains below, sequenced in a study of early T cells in non-severe SARS-CoV-2 infection. TCRdb reprocessed the 5' RACE reads with MiXCR, giving one entry per CDR3 protein. The sample shows 95,000 to 110,000 distinct CDR3 sequences, 11% of them seen only once. What was sequenced was whole blood. All receptors derive from an adult who was a healthcare worker with PCR-confirmed SARS-CoV-2 infection or an uninfected control (not recorded which).

In this sample, this clonotype turned up many times. The CDR3 DNA is TGTGCCAGCAGTTACCGGGAGAGAGGGCAGCCCCAGCATTTT. Its translation: CASSYRERGQPQHF. The chain joins TRBV6-5 to TRBJ1-5; D not resolved. The germline CDR1 and CDR2 sequences are MNHEY and SVGAGI. The CDR3 loop spans 14 amino acids. Trimming stripped 2 bases from V and 7 bases from J, with 12 bases between.

In this sample, this clonotype turned up many times. This chain links TRBV20-1 with TRBJ2-1; 7 bases match TRBD1. V shed 6 bases and J 0 bases; nucleotides not matched to a gene: 8. The V gene's germline CDR1 is DFQATT and CDR2 SNEGSKA (reference sequence). The CDR3 is 15 amino acids. The chain's CDR3 is CSAGQAPHSYNEQFF. In DNA form, the CDR3 reads TGCAGTGCAGGACAGGCTCCGCACTCCTACAATGAGCAGTTCTTC.

This clonotype turned up a few times. A read error may account for a junction end that differs from germline. The chain joins TRBV11-2 to TRBJ1-5; D is ambiguous. CDR1 is SGHAT and CDR2 is FQNNGV in the germline V gene. The length of the CDR3 is 13 residues. Here the CDR3 reads CASSVESREPQHF. The DNA of the CDR3 is TGTGCCAGCAGCGTAGAAAGCCGGGAGCCCCAGCATTTT.

This clonotype was picked up many times. The genes are TRBV7-2 and TRBJ2-7; D remains unclear. V dropped 5 bases and J dropped 3 bases, with 14 bases sitting between them. The germline V gene encodes CDR1 SGHTA and CDR2 FQGNSA. The CDR3 is 14 residues long. CDR3 sequence: CASSPSWSVYEQYF. In nucleotides, the CDR3 is TGTGCCAGCAGCCCGTCGTGGAGCGTCTACGAGCAGTACTTC.

The rearrangement links TRBV7-9 to TRBJ2-2; D unresolved. CDR3 size: 13 residues. Germline CDR1 reads SEHNR; CDR2 reads FQNEAQ (reference sequence). V dropped 5 bases and J dropped 6 bases, with 10 bases sitting between them. CDR3 amino acids: CASSPYLAGELFF. CDR3 coding DNA: TGTGCCAGCAGCCCCTACCTTGCCGGGGAGCTGTTTTTT.

This clonotype was seen a handful of times. The rearrangement uses TRBV20-1 and TRBJ2-7, with 15 positions matching TRBD2. The V gene's germline CDR1 is DFQATT and CDR2 SNEGSKA (reference sequence). J was trimmed by 2 bases and V by 1 base; bases with no gene match: 9. The CDR3 is 18 residues long. CDR3 residues: CSARAEGLAGGSPYEQYF. CDR3 DNA sequence: TGCAGTGCTAGAGCAGAGGGACTAGCGGGAGGTTCCCCCTACGAGCAGTACTTC.

This clonotype was found many times. The gene calls are TRBV6-1 and TRBJ2-2, with a weak D call TRBD1 (5 bases). This CDR3 is built from 15 residues. V was clipped by 3 bases and J by 6 bases, with 14 bases between them. Per the germline V gene, CDR1 is MNHNS and CDR2 is SASEGT. CDR3 in amino acids: CASSDQEGEPGELFF. The CDR3 DNA sequence: TGTGCCAGCAGTGATCAGGAAGGGGAACCCGGGGAGCTGTTTTTT.

On this clonotype itself: A junction end diverges from the germline sequence, so it may reflect a read error. The chain employs TRBV28 and TRBJ2-7; D remains ambiguous. CDR3 length: 13 residues. Germline CDR1 reads MDHEN; CDR2 reads SYDVKM. The CDR3 loop is CASNLDFSYEQYF. CDR3 DNA sequence: TGTGCCAGCAATTTAGACTTTTCCTACGAGCAGTACTTC.

The chain uses TRBV28 and TRBJ2-5; no clear D. CDR1 is MDHEN and CDR2 is SYDVKM in the germline V gene. The length of the CDR3 is 11 residues. V was clipped by 5 bases and J by 5 bases, with 6 bases between them. CDR3: CASSRRETQYF. DNA of the CDR3: TGTGCCAGCAGTCGGCGGGAGACCCAGTACTTC.

The chain combines TRBV12-3 or TRBV12-4 with TRBJ2-3; 7 bases fit TRBD2. With V trimmed by 6 bases and J by 4 bases, 13 bases remained unmatched. CDR3 length: 16 residues. In DNA form, the CDR3 reads TGTGCCAGCAGCAAAGGCCGGGGGGAGGAAGCAGATACGCAGTATTTT. Translation gives CASSKGRGEEADTQYF.

This clonotype occurred many times. V gene TRBV4-3 combines with J gene TRBJ2-5, with 7 bases that match TRBD1. Germline lookup yields CDR1 LGHNA and CDR2 YSLEER. V dropped 1 base and J dropped 2; count of bases not matched to a gene: 10. This CDR3 comprises 17 residues. The DNA for the CDR3 is TGCGCCAGCAGCCAAGTAGCGTTTGCCAGGGGGCAAGAGACCCAGTACTTC. Protein: CASSQVAFARGQETQYF.

This clonotype has only a few counts. The rearrangement uses TRBV6-2 or TRBV6-3 and TRBJ2-3, with a possible D match to TRBD2 (5 bases). From germline, CDR1 is MNHEY and CDR2 SVGEGT. The CDR3 extends over 14 amino acids. Trimming stripped 7 bases from V and 2 bases from J, with 13 bases between. The CDR3 loop reads CASTLAEFTDTQYF. CDR3 coding DNA: TGTGCCAGCACCCTAGCAGAATTCACAGATACGCAGTATTTT.

This clonotype was counted at least ten times. The chain combines TRBV9 with TRBJ2-3; 7 bases are a match to TRBD2. The CDR3 runs to 14 residues. The V and J ends lost 6 bases and 0 bases, in that order; junction bases with no gene match: 4. Germline V CDR1 and CDR2: SGDLS, YYNGEE. The CDR3 loop is CASKAGPSTDTQYF. For the CDR3, the DNA is TGTGCCAGCAAAGCGGGACCTAGCACAGATACGCAGTATTTT. Looking up the rest from reference TRBV9 and TRBJ2-3 gives the full variable domain: DSGVTQTPKHLITATGQRVTLRCSPRSGDLSVYWYQQSLDQGLQFLIQYYNGEERAKGNILERFSAQQFPDLHSELNLSSLELGDSALYFCASKAGPSTDTQYFGPGTRLTVL.

This clonotype was seen many times. The chain carries TRBV11-1 and TRBJ2-1, with D possibly called TRBD1 or TRBD2 (6 bases each). CDR1 is SGHAT, CDR2 FQDESV, per germline (reference sequence). The CDR3 is made up of 16 amino acids. V was pared by 7 bases and J by 2 bases, with 18 bases between. This chain's CDR3 is CASTKMGGDTYNEQFF. CDR3 nucleotides: TGTGCCAGCACCAAGATGGGGGGCGATACCTACAATGAGCAGTTCTTC.

The chain carries TRBV7-9 and TRBJ2-1, with D possibly TRBD1 on 6 matching bases. Trimming took 5 bases from V and 6 from J, leaving 14 bases between them. The CDR3 is 14 residues long. Germline CDR1 reads SEHNR; CDR2 reads FQNEAQ (reference sequence). CDR3 amino acids: CASSLPGHPNEQFF. The CDR3 DNA reads TGTGCCAGCAGCCTTCCGGGACACCCCAATGAGCAGTTCTTC.

This clonotype was seen more than once but under ten times. The chain combines TRBV11-2 with TRBJ2-7, with 10 positions matching TRBD1. The CDR3 sequence is 12 residues long. The germline V gene has CDR1 SGHAT and CDR2 FQNNGV. The V and J ends lost 5 bases and 6 bases, in that order; junction bases with no gene match: 1. The CDR3, as DNA: TGTGCCAGCAGCCGGGACAGGGGCGAGCAGTACTTC. Amino acids: CASSRDRGEQYF.